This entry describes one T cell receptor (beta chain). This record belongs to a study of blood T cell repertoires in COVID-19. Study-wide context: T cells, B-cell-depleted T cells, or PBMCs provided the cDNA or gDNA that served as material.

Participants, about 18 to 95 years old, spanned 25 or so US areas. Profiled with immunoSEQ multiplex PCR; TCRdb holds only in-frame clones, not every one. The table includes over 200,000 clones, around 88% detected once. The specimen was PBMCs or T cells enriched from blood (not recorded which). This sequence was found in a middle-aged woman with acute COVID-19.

CDR3: CASSFGGPYNEQFF. The CDR3 DNA is TGTGCCAGCAGCTTTGGAGGGCCCTACAATGAGCAGTTCTTC. The chain combines TRBV5-8 with TRBJ2-1; maybe TRBD2 (6 bases). The V end was cut by 2 bases, the J end by 2 bases, with 8 bases between. The CDR3 has 14 amino acids. CDR1 is SGHTS and CDR2 is YDEGEE in the germline V gene.